These 16 T cell receptor beta chains share one sample of origin, sequenced in a study of T cells in localized non-small cell lung cancer. TCRdb's copy holds only in-frame clones and misses some; the assay was immunoSEQ multiplex PCR. The sample has 15,000 to 20,000 clones, around 89% seen once. The source material was peripheral blood, sampled before any cancer treatment. The receptors were sampled from a male donor older than 55 with stage II squamous cell lung carcinoma.

The rearrangement uses TRBV6-5 and TRBJ2-3; 8 nucleotides agree with TRBD2. CDR1 is MNHEY and CDR2 is SVGAGI in the germline V gene. Trimming removed 7 bases from V and 4 bases from J; junction bases left unmatched: 7. CDR3 length equals 14 residues. The CDR3 bases are TGTGCCAGCAAGGTCGGGAGGGTGTCAGATACGCAGTATTTT. Amino acid sequence: CASKVGRVSDTQYF.

This rearrangement joins TRBV7-9 to TRBJ2-1; D assignment may be TRBD1 or TRBD2 (5 bases each). CDR3 length: 15 residues. Germline V lookup: CDR1 SEHNR, CDR2 FQNEAQ (reference sequence). V was cut by 1 base and J by 6 bases, with 13 bases left in between. The CDR3, as DNA: TGTGCCAGCAGCTTAGTTGGGACCCAGGGCAATGAGCAGTTCTTC. As protein: CASSLVGTQGNEQFF.

This clone was counted a single time. The chain joins TRBV18 to TRBJ1-5, with 7 bases fitting TRBD1. V trimming: 6 bases; J trimming: 4 bases; junction bases outside the gene matches: 6. The germline CDR1 and CDR2 sequences are KGHSH and LQKENI. The CDR3 is 14 residues long. For the CDR3, the DNA is TGTGCCAGCTCGCCGGGACAGCGAAATCAGCCCCAGCATTTT. Translated: CASSPGQRNQPQHF. Drawing the rest from reference TRBV18 and TRBJ1-5, the complete variable domain is NAGVMQNPRHLVRRRGQEARLRCSPMKGHSHVYWYRQLPEEGLKFMVYLQKENIIDESGMPKERFSAEFPKEGPSILRIQQVVRGDSAAYFCASSPGQRNQPQHFGDGTRLSIL.

This clone was detected only once. This chain connects TRBV9 to TRBJ2-7; D remains unclear. The V and J ends lost 0 bases and 3 bases respectively, with 13 bases between them. This CDR3 contains 15 residues. Germline lookup yields CDR1 SGDLS and CDR2 YYNGEE. CDR3 amino acids: CASSVGGDGRYEQYF. CDR3 nucleotide sequence: TGTGCCAGCAGCGTAGGTGGAGACGGACGCTACGAGCAGTACTTC.

V gene TRBV23-1 combines with J gene TRBJ1-4, with D uncertain. TRBV23-1 is marked as an open reading frame, function uncertain. CDR3 length: 18 residues. The V and J ends lost 7 bases and 4 bases respectively, with 25 bases between them. This CDR3 is CASTPRRMTCLDNEKLFF. The CDR3 coding sequence is TGCGCCAGCACCCCCAGGCGGATGACCTGTCTAGATAATGAAAAACTGTTTTTT.

This clone is a singleton in its sample. V and J are TRBV4-2 and TRBJ2-7; the match to TRBD1 covers 7 bases. Germline V gene sequence: CDR1 LGHNA, CDR2 YNFKEQ. The CDR3 has 13 residues. V lost 1 base, J lost 5 bases, and 2 bases stayed unmatched. CDR3 loop: CASSQADRDEQYF. In nucleotides, the CDR3 is TGTGCCAGCAGCCAAGCCGACAGGGACGAGCAGTACTTC.

The chain combines TRBV10-1 with TRBJ2-7; D ambiguous. V lost 0 bases to trimming and J lost 2 bases, with 8 bases between them. This CDR3 has 14 residues. The germline V gene has CDR1 WNHNN and CDR2 SYGVQD (reference sequence). CDR3 in amino acids: CASSESGPPYEQYF. CDR3 sequence (DNA): TGCGCCAGCAGTGAGTCAGGGCCCCCCTACGAGCAGTACTTC.

The rearrangement links TRBV28 to TRBJ1-1; 12 nucleotides line up with TRBD1. The CDR3 is made up of 16 amino acids. Germline V lookup: CDR1 MDHEN, CDR2 SYDVKM. V gave up 4 bases and J gave up 5 bases; unmatched junction bases: 8. Here the CDR3 DNA reads TGTGCCAGCAGTTCCGGGACAGGGGGCGCATGGACTGAAGCTTTCTTT. As protein: CASSSGTGGAWTEAFF.

V gene TRBV28 combines with J gene TRBJ1-5, with a tentative D call TRBD1 (6 bases). V gave up 2 bases and J gave up 6 bases, with 14 bases separating them. This CDR3 region has 15 residues. Germline assignment: CDR1 MDHEN and CDR2 SYDVKM. Here the CDR3 reads CASSLRGARTQPQHF. In DNA form, the CDR3 reads TGTGCCAGCAGTTTACGGGGGGCGCGTACTCAGCCCCAGCATTTT.

The CDR3 spells CASSLYGGNWEKLFF. The DNA of the CDR3 is TGTGCCAGCAGTTTATACGGCGGGAATTGGGAAAAACTGTTTTTT. This chain joins TRBV27 and TRBJ1-4; D is undetermined. V shed 1 base and J shed 8 bases, with 14 bases lying between them. The CDR3 has 15 residues. Germline V gene sequence: CDR1 MNHEY, CDR2 SMNVEV (reference sequence).

The chain joins TRBV27 to TRBJ2-7; 8 bases map to TRBD1. Losses at the gene ends were 6 bases for V and 9 bases for J; bases not matched to a gene: 7. Germline V gene sequence: CDR1 MNHEY, CDR2 SMNVEV (reference sequence). This CDR3 is built from 12 residues. CDR3 DNA sequence: TGTGCCAGCAGCTCGGACAGGGTAGTGCAGTACTTC. It translates to CASSSDRVVQYF.

The chain carries TRBV27 and TRBJ2-7; unclear D gene. Trimming removed 5 bases from V and 2 bases from J, with 13 bases in between. The CDR3 sequence is 14 residues long. Germline V gives CDR1 MNHEY, CDR2 SMNVEV (reference sequence). CDR3: CASSLRLGPYEQYF. The CDR3 DNA is TGTGCCAGCAGTCTGCGACTCGGCCCCTACGAGCAGTACTTC.

The rearrangement links TRBV7-8 to TRBJ1-5; 10 bases align to TRBD1. The CDR3 is made up of 18 amino acids. V dropped 5 bases and J dropped 7; count of bases not matched to a gene: 17. Germline V CDR1 and CDR2: SGHVS, FQNEAQ. The CDR3 loop is CASSPRAWGQGLRQPQHF. The CDR3 bases are TGTGCCAGCAGCCCTAGAGCCTGGGGACAGGGGTTACGGCAGCCCCAGCATTTT.

This clone was counted between two and nine times. The chain links TRBV20-1 to TRBJ1-1; D not resolved. Germline-derived CDR1 and CDR2 are DFQATT and SNEGSKA (reference sequence). CDR3 size: 11 residues. V lost 2 bases and J 2 bases, leaving 3 bases between the germline ends. CDR3 loop: CSARSNTEAFF. CDR3 coding DNA: TGCAGTGCTAGAAGTAACACTGAAGCTTTCTTT.

V usage is TRBV9 and J usage is TRBJ2-3; TRBD2 is a possible D gene (6 bases). V dropped 3 bases and J dropped 6 bases, with 17 bases sitting between them. The CDR3 is 15 amino acids. The germline CDR1 and CDR2 sequences are SGDLS and YYNGEE. This CDR3 is CASSASGGRGDTQYF. For the CDR3, the DNA is TGTGCCAGCAGCGCCTCTGGGGGGAGAGGCGATACGCAGTATTTT.

V is TRBV9 and J is TRBJ2-5; TRBD2 matches 10 bases. Germline V gene sequence: CDR1 SGDLS, CDR2 YYNGEE. The CDR3 has 16 amino acids. V lost 3 bases, J lost 2 bases, and 7 bases stayed unmatched. In DNA, the CDR3 is TGTGCCAGCAGCGGGGGGGTAGCGGGAGGTCAAGAGACCCAGTACTTC. Translation: CASSGGVAGGQETQYF.